These 30 T cell receptor beta chains came from one sample sequenced in a study of blood T cell repertoires in COVID-19. Sequencing was performed with immunoSEQ multiplex PCR; in TCRdb, only in-frame clones are kept and a portion is missing. Seen here are approximately 200,000 clones, roughly 87% observed once, and the top ten hold around 2.3%. Sample: PBMCs or T cells enriched from blood (not recorded which). Source of these receptors: a woman aged 35 to 49 with acute COVID-19.

This clone was recorded once. The J gene is TRBJ1-4, the V gene TRBV9; 10 nucleotides agree with TRBD1. V was pared by 0 bases and J by 7 bases, with 15 bases of the junction left unmatched. CDR1 and CDR2 (germline): SGDLS, YYNGEE. This CDR3 region has 19 residues. The CDR3 loop is CASSVVRDRGWGECEKLFF. CDR3 sequence (DNA): TGTGCCAGCAGCGTAGTTCGGGACAGGGGATGGGGTGAGTGTGAAAAACTGTTTTTT.

This chain links TRBV29-1 with TRBJ2-3; the match to TRBD1 covers 9 bases. This CDR3 spans 14 amino acids. Germline V gene data show CDR1 as SQVTM and CDR2 as ANQGSEA. J gave up 3 bases and V 3 bases, and 4 bases lay outside the gene matches. CDR3 coding DNA: TGCAGCGTTGATTGGGACAGGGAAACAGATACGCAGTATTTT. Amino acids: CSVDWDRETDTQYF.

The V and J genes are TRBV7-6 and TRBJ1-1; D call uncertain. The CDR3 is made up of 15 amino acids. Trimming pared 9 bases from V and 1 base from J, leaving 18 bases between. CDR1 is SGHVS, CDR2 FNYEAQ, per germline. The DNA for the CDR3 is TGTGCCAGTTTGCGGGCCCCAGTTGGGAACACTGAAGCTTTCTTT. Its translation: CASLRAPVGNTEAFF.

The chain links TRBV2 to TRBJ2-4, with a tentative D call TRBD2 (6 bases). V was pared by 5 bases and J by 10 bases, with 18 bases between. CDR3 size: 14 residues. Looked up from germline, CDR1 is SNHLY and CDR2 is FYNNEI. In DNA form, the CDR3 reads TGTGCCAGCAGTATTGCGGGGAGCTCGGGGATTCAGTACTTC. Protein: CASSIAGSSGIQYF. Using reference TRBV2 and TRBJ2-4 for the parts outside the CDR3, the full variable domain is EPEVTQTPSHQVTQMGQEVILRCVPISNHLYFYWYRQILGQKVEFLVSFYNNEISEKSEIFDDQFSVERPDGSNFTLKIRSTKLEDSAMYFCASSIAGSSGIQYFGAGTRLSVL.

This clone was recorded a few times. The V call is TRBV2, the J call TRBJ2-1; possible D gene TRBD2, 6 bases. This CDR3 has 14 residues. The germline V and J ends were trimmed by 7 bases and 6 bases, with 16 bases remaining between them. Per the germline V gene, CDR1 is SNHLY and CDR2 is FYNNEI. The CDR3 here is CASKGLATTNEQFF. The CDR3 bases are TGTGCCAGCAAGGGCCTAGCGACAACCAATGAGCAGTTCTTC.

J is TRBJ2-5 and V is TRBV18; 8 positions match TRBD1. From germline, CDR1 is KGHSH and CDR2 LQKENI. Germline trimming cut 1 base from V and 5 bases from J; bases unmatched to any gene: 9. This CDR3 has 16 residues. CDR3 sequence reads: CASSPQAGGESETQYF. The CDR3 bases are TGTGCCAGCTCACCACAGGCAGGGGGCGAGTCGGAGACCCAGTACTTC.

The V gene is TRBV2, the J gene TRBJ1-6; 7 bases match TRBD1. Germline V gives CDR1 SNHLY, CDR2 FYNNEI. This CDR3 is built from 15 residues. Germline trimming cut 4 bases from V and 6 bases from J; bases unmatched to any gene: 6. CDR3 in DNA: TGTGCCAGCAGTGGACAGGGACCGGGTAATTCACCCCTCCACTTT. This encodes CASSGQGPGNSPLHF.

This chain links TRBV11-2 with TRBJ1-2; 8 bases are a match to TRBD1. V dropped 0 bases and J dropped 8; count of bases not matched to a gene: 8. From germline, CDR1 is SGHAT and CDR2 FQNNGV. This CDR3 spans 15 amino acids. This CDR3 is CASSLDYQGAWGYTF. DNA for the CDR3: TGTGCCAGCAGCTTAGATTATCAGGGGGCGTGGGGCTACACCTTC.

This chain links TRBV5-6 with TRBJ1-6; D is perhaps TRBD1 (6 bases). The CDR3 runs to 15 residues. Germline CDR1 is SGHDT and CDR2 is YYEEEE. V was shortened by 4 bases and J by 3 bases, with 11 bases between the two germline ends. DNA of the CDR3: TGTGCCAGCAGCCTGGGACAAATCTATAATTCACCCCTCCACTTT. Residues: CASSLGQIYNSPLHF.

The chain is built from TRBV5-4 and TRBJ2-3, with 10 bases matching TRBD2. The CDR3 contains 15 residues. The junction had 3 bases not matched to a gene; V was cut back by 4 bases and J by 1 base. Germline loops: CDR1 SGHNT, CDR2 YYREEE (reference sequence). CDR3 DNA: TGTGCCAGCAGCCAGGGACTAGCGCGCACAGATACGCAGTATTTT. Its protein product is CASSQGLARTDTQYF.

The V and J genes are TRBV30 and TRBJ1-5; 7 bases align to TRBD1. CDR3 size: 13 residues. Trimming at V came to 3 bases and at J to 6 bases, leaving 5 bases not matched to a gene. Germline V gene sequence: CDR1 GTSNPN, CDR2 SVGIG (reference sequence). As DNA, the CDR3 is TGTGCCTGGAGGCAGGGGGTCGGTCAGCCCCAGCATTTT. Translation: CAWRQGVGQPQHF.

The V gene is TRBV5-8, the J gene TRBJ2-1; weak D call: TRBD1 (6 bases). Trimming took 6 bases from V and 6 from J, leaving 10 bases between them. The CDR3 sequence is 12 residues long. The germline gives CDR1 SGHTS, CDR2 YDEGEE. The CDR3 is CASTRTANEQFF. In DNA, the CDR3 is TGTGCCAGCACCCGGACAGCCAATGAGCAGTTCTTC.

The sample holds one count of this clone. The rearrangement uses TRBV5-4 and TRBJ2-4, with 9 positions matching TRBD1. Germline-derived CDR1 and CDR2 are SGHNT and YYREEE (reference sequence). The V gene end was trimmed by 0 bases and the J gene end by 4 bases; junction bases not matched to a gene: 2. The CDR3 extends over 15 amino acids. The chain's CDR3 is CASSLVGTGKNIQYF. Written as DNA, the CDR3 is TGTGCCAGCAGCTTGGTCGGGACAGGGAAAAACATTCAGTACTTC.

The chain links TRBV14 to TRBJ2-1, with D possibly TRBD1 on 6 matching bases. This CDR3 spans 15 amino acids. Germline V CDR1 and CDR2: SGHDN, FVKESK. Trimming removed 5 bases at V and 4 bases at J, with 15 bases between. The CDR3 reads CASSRDMGRYNEQFF. DNA of the CDR3: TGTGCCAGCAGCAGGGACATGGGCAGGTACAATGAGCAGTTCTTC.

The rearrangement uses TRBV7-2 and TRBJ2-3, with TRBD2 matching over 8 bases. CDR3 size: 15 residues. Germline V gene data show CDR1 as SGHTA and CDR2 as FQGNSA. V lost 1 base to trimming and J lost 7 bases; unmatched junction nucleotides: 7. The CDR3 sequence is CASSLGPGRGNTQYF. CDR3 bases: TGTGCCAGCAGCTTAGGTCCCGGGAGGGGAAATACGCAGTATTTT.

CDR3 coding DNA: TGTGCCAGTAGGCCTAGTCGGGGGGGCTTTCGGACCGGGGAGCTGTTTTTT. As protein: CASRPSRGGFRTGELFF. The gene calls are TRBV19 and TRBJ2-2; 8 nucleotides match TRBD2. The CDR3 totals 17 residues. J gave up 5 bases and V 6 bases, and 14 bases lay outside the gene matches. Germline V gene sequence: CDR1 LNHDA, CDR2 SQIVND (reference sequence).

This chain connects TRBV19 to TRBJ1-5; 8 bases fit TRBD1. V was pared by 5 bases and J by 9 bases, with 15 bases of the junction left unmatched. Germline V gene sequence: CDR1 LNHDA, CDR2 SQIVND (reference sequence). This CDR3 is built from 16 residues. This chain's CDR3 is CASSVSLGQEVPPQHF. CDR3 bases: TGTGCCAGTAGTGTCTCCCTGGGACAGGAGGTTCCGCCCCAGCATTTT.

This sequence joins TRBV4-2 and TRBJ1-2, with D perhaps matching TRBD1 (5 bases). The V and J ends lost 1 base and 4 bases respectively, with 16 bases between them. CDR1 is LGHNA, CDR2 YNFKEQ, per germline. The CDR3 extends over 16 amino acids. The CDR3 nucleotides read TGTGCCAGCAGCCAAGCTGGTACACAGGAATCCTATGGCTACACCTTC. Protein sequence: CASSQAGTQESYGYTF.

The chain joins TRBV19 to TRBJ1-1; TRBD1 matches at 7 bases. J was trimmed by 4 bases and V by 1 base; bases with no gene match: 6. Germline V gives CDR1 LNHDA, CDR2 SQIVND (reference sequence). The CDR3 has 15 residues. The CDR3 protein is CASSIAAGGFTEAFF. The CDR3 DNA reads as TGTGCCAGTAGTATAGCAGCAGGGGGGTTCACTGAAGCTTTCTTT.

V gene TRBV7-9 combines with J gene TRBJ2-7, with a possible D match to TRBD1 (5 bases). Germline V gene sequence: CDR1 SEHNR, CDR2 FQNEAQ (reference sequence). This CDR3 is 12 amino acids long. The ends were cut back, 5 bases at V and 0 bases at J, with 5 bases in the middle. CDR3 residues: CASSDSSYEQYF. Written as DNA, the CDR3 is TGTGCCAGCAGCGACAGCTCCTACGAGCAGTACTTC.

The chain recombines TRBV6-5 with TRBJ2-7; D ambiguous. The CDR3 length is 14 residues. Germline assignment: CDR1 MNHEY and CDR2 SVGAGI. Trimming took 0 bases from V and 3 from J, leaving 9 bases between them. DNA for the CDR3: TGTGCCAGCAGTTACTCAGCTAGAATCTACGAGCAGTACTTC. Translating gives CASSYSARIYEQYF.

This chain connects TRBV7-9 to TRBJ1-4; D gene unclear. The CDR3 extends over 14 amino acids. V lost 8 bases, J lost 0 bases, and 10 bases lay in between. Germline V lookup: CDR1 SEHNR, CDR2 FQNEAQ (reference sequence). The CDR3 coding sequence is TGTGCCAGCTCTTTCCCCGCAACTAATGAAAAACTGTTTTTT. It encodes CASSFPATNEKLFF.

The chain employs TRBV11-1 and TRBJ2-1; TRBD2 might be the D (6 bases). CDR1 and CDR2 from the germline V gene are SGHAT and FQDESV (reference sequence). The CDR3 is 16 amino acids. V lost 2 bases and J 1 base, leaving 12 bases between the germline ends. The CDR3 nucleotides are TGTGCCAGCAGCTTATGGCGCGGGAAGTCCTACAATGAGCAGTTCTTC. The encoded protein is CASSLWRGKSYNEQFF.

The chain joins TRBV3-1 (or the pseudogene TRBV3-2) to TRBJ1-4, with 9 bases matching TRBD1. Germline V gives CDR1 LGHDT, CDR2 YNNKEL (reference sequence). CDR3 length: 15 residues. J was trimmed by 8 bases and V by 4 bases; bases with no gene match: 8. This CDR3 is CASSLAGTGHEKLFF. The CDR3 coding sequence is TGTGCCAGCAGCCTGGCCGGGACAGGGCACGAAAAACTGTTTTTT.

This clone was counted once. J is TRBJ1-1 and V is TRBV5-1; 10 bases agree with TRBD1. Germline V gene sequence: CDR1 SGHRS, CDR2 YFSETQ. The CDR3 consists of 14 residues. Trimming at V came to 6 bases and at J to 6 bases, leaving 8 bases not matched to a gene. CDR3 region: CASNRQGASAEAFF. The CDR3 DNA reads as TGCGCCAGCAACCGACAGGGGGCAAGTGCTGAAGCTTTCTTT.

The rearrangement uses TRBV19 and TRBJ1-1; D remains unclear. The CDR3 is 16 amino acids. Germline CDR1 reads LNHDA; CDR2 reads SQIVND (reference sequence). Trimming cost V 6 bases and J 8 bases, with 25 bases left between them. The CDR3 protein is CASRPGGSRAEREAFF. CDR3 nucleotides: TGTGCCAGTAGGCCGGGTGGCAGCCGCGCGGAACGGGAAGCTTTCTTT.

This chain connects TRBV6-1 to TRBJ2-5; 11 nucleotides line up with TRBD2. The CDR3 loop spans 16 amino acids. Germline V CDR1 and CDR2: MNHNS, SASEGT. V gave up 4 bases and J gave up 5 bases; unmatched junction bases: 9. CDR3 loop: CASSVTSGSMEETQYF. CDR3 nucleotides: TGTGCCAGCAGTGTTACTAGCGGGAGTATGGAGGAGACCCAGTACTTC.

This chain links TRBV5-1 with TRBJ2-4, with a tentative D call TRBD1 (6 bases). The length of the CDR3 is 16 residues. With 0 bases removed from V and 1 base from J, the gap between germline ends came to 11 bases. Germline V gene sequence: CDR1 SGHRS, CDR2 YFSETQ. DNA of the CDR3: TGCGCCAGCAGCTTGGATACTACAGGGGCCAAAAACATTCAGTACTTC. Protein: CASSLDTTGAKNIQYF.

This chain uses TRBV5-1 with TRBJ2-5; 8 bases map to TRBD1. J was trimmed by 14 bases and V by 5 bases; bases with no gene match: 8. The germline CDR1 and CDR2 sequences are SGHRS and YFSETQ. This CDR3 has 11 residues. This CDR3 is CASSSGQGPYF. CDR3 bases: TGCGCCAGCAGTAGTGGACAGGGTCCCTACTTC.

This chain links TRBV28 with TRBJ2-3; TRBD1 might be the D (5 bases). Looked up from germline, CDR1 is MDHEN and CDR2 is SYDVKM. With 4 bases removed from V and 2 bases from J, the gap between germline ends came to 13 bases. The CDR3 runs to 15 residues. This CDR3 reads CASSSGPRITDTQYF. For the CDR3, the DNA is TGTGCCAGCAGTTCAGGGCCCCGGATCACAGATACGCAGTATTTT.